This T cell receptor beta chain comes out of a study of T cell responses to AZD1222 COVID-19 vaccine. Study-level points and caveats: Two AZD1222 administrations were followed by greater Spike-specific TCR breadth and depth.

On this clone: Its target is not known.

TCRdb's copy holds only in-frame clones and misses some; the assay was immunoSEQ multiplex PCR. The sample lists about 83,000 clones; approximately 85% were seen once. Germline CDR1 and CDR2: SQVTM and ANQGSEA. The V end was cut by 3 bases, the J end by 2 bases, with 5 bases between. CDR3 length equals 13 residues. The sample consisted of peripheral blood, taken on day 0 of AZD1222 vaccination. The TCR was taken from an adult in good health. The chain combines TRBV29-1 with TRBJ2-6; maybe TRBD2 (5 bases). CDR3 residues: CSVDGAGANVLTF. The CDR3 DNA reads as TGCAGCGTTGACGGGGCTGGGGCCAACGTCCTGACTTTC.